This TCR beta chain emerged from a study of human T cells and chemical hapten exposure. TCRdb re-called the RACE reads through MiXCR, storing one row per CDR3 protein. Among fewer than 300,000 distinct CDR3 sequences listed, approximately 7.5% were seen once. This clonotype was seen repeatedly, ten times or more. Trimming took 5 bases from V and 0 from J, leaving 9 bases between them. Germline V gene lookup returns CDR1 MDHEN and CDR2 SYDVKM. The CDR3 is 14 amino acids. Stated time point: pre-sensitization, week 0. Treatment indicated: therapeutic diphenylcyclopropenone sensitization with weekly scalp DPC.

The TCR originated in a man aged 18 to 35 with alopecia areata. Some clones in this sample may be carry-over from other donors' samples. The V gene is TRBV28, the J gene TRBJ2-3; no firm D call. The sequenced sample was whole blood, obtained in connection with sensitization to the hapten diphenylcyclopropenone (DPC). CDR3 residues: CASSGTGSTDTQYF. DNA of the CDR3: TGTGCCAGCAGTGGAACGGGTAGCACAGATACGCAGTATTTT.